Sequencing of this T cell receptor beta chain was carried out in a study of blood T cell repertoires in COVID-19. Study at large: Material from acute and convalescent COVID-19 was sourced from the United States, Italy and Spain.

Libraries were prepared by immunoSEQ multiplex PCR; TCRdb keeps only in-frame clonotypes and omits some of them. The table includes about 220,000 clones, roughly 82% detected once. Looked up from germline, CDR1 is MNHEY and CDR2 is SVGAGI. The CDR3 is made up of 14 amino acids. With 8 bases clipped from V and 6 bases from J, the junction kept 8 bases outside the gene matches. The material sequenced was peripheral blood. The receptor comes from a man in his forties or fifties who had recovered from COVID-19. V usage is TRBV6-5 and J usage is TRBJ2-7; 12 bases are a match to TRBD1. CDR3 sequence reads: CASLGTGGSLEQYF. CDR3 nucleotides: TGTGCCAGCTTGGGGACAGGGGGCTCTCTCGAGCAGTACTTC.